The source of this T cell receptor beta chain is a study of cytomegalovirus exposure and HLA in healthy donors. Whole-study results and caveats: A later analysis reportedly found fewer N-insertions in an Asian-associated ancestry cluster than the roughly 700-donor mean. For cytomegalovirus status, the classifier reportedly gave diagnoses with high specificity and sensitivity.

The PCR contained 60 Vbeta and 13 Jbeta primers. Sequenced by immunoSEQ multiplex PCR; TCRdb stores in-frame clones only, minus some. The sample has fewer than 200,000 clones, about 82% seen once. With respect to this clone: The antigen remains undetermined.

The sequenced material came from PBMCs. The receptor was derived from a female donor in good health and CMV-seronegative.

This CDR3 reads CASSFQGSGSYGYTF. CDR3 in DNA: TGTGCCAGCAGTTTTCAGGGGTCGGGGAGCTATGGCTACACCTTC. This chain uses TRBV7-8 with TRBJ1-2; perhaps TRBD1 as D (6 bases). Germline values: CDR1 SGHVS, CDR2 FQNEAQ. With 6 bases removed from V and 4 bases from J, the gap between germline ends came to 18 bases. This CDR3 comprises 15 residues.